This T cell receptor (beta chain) was captured in a study of cytomegalovirus exposure and HLA in healthy donors (dated by TCRdb to 2015 to 2018). Concerning the study at large: An earlier analysis of approximately 640 of the donors reported roughly 270 Gb of sequence data and around 120 million unique TCR beta sequences from about 180 million T cells. An early release covering roughly 600 HLA-typed donors comprised roughly 300 gigabases of sequencing data and some 79 million unique TCR sequences. Among the roughly 400 genotyped donors, roughly 80% belonged to the genetic ancestry cluster associated with self-reported Caucasian donors. The aim of the study was to test whether cataloging public T cell receptors could identify signatures of past pathogen exposure. Using immunosequencing, the study profiled T cell repertoires from 666 subjects and related those repertoires to cytomegalovirus serostatus. In addition to the first cohort of several hundred subjects, a separate validation cohort of approximately 110 different subjects was used. To predict cytomegalovirus infection status, the study combined high-throughput TCR immunosequencing, statistical association of individual TCRs with disease status, and machine learning. A later analysis re-analyzed previously published TCR beta repertoires from approximately 700 donors and added high-resolution HLA genotyping to study TCR occurrence patterns. In the later analysis, no new phenotypic data were used to find candidate immune exposures; instead, reliance was placed on TCR beta sequences and their occurrence across donors. An earlier analysis of around 580 of the donors used high-throughput TCR beta sequencing to judge whether each TCR beta V gene segment behaved as functional or pseudogenic. Donor age, sex, ethnicity and CMV serostatus were collected together with the repertoire data. A later genetic analysis took genome-wide SNP genotypes for about 55% of the 666 donors and used that subset as a discovery cohort. All discovery cohort repertoires had been generated on a single sequencing platform. HLA typing covered class I and class II loci at four-digit resolution. Typing coverage varied by locus: roughly 620-640 donors for A, B, C, DRB1 and DQB1; more than 500 for DQA1; 600 to 610 for DPA1; around 450 for DPB1. Several DR-DQ haplotypes were handled as single units for association and clustering because linkage in the cohort was strong. Among 350 to 400 genotyped donors of the cohort, an average of 235,054 unique TCR beta nucleotide sequences were sequenced per donor, around 20% of them non-productive.

Library preparation used the immunoSEQ multiplex PCR assay. For the multiplex PCR, a mixture combining 60 forward primers for TCR Vbeta segments and 13 reverse primers for TCR Jbeta segments was used. The CDR3 region of rearranged TCR beta genes was amplified from genomic DNA by a multiplex PCR assay. Amplified TCR beta libraries were sequenced as 87-base-pair reads on the Illumina HiSeq System. The authors processed their data as follows. A later analysis tallied roughly 76 million unique TCR beta chains across the 666 repertoires, and about 12 million of those chains were shared by two or more donors. Raw reads were error-corrected and collapsed into unique sequences by a nearest-neighbor algorithm in which closely related sequences were merged to remove PCR and sequencing errors. Alignment of CDR3 sequences to IMGT reference sequences was used to assign V, D and J gene segments. For a sequence to be retained, a match of at least six nucleotides was required to both a V gene segment and a J gene segment. Rearrangements were classified as productive when the CDR3 lacked stop codons and remained in frame with V and J, and all other rearrangements were classified as non-productive. CDR3 was defined by IMGT convention, running from the second conserved V-encoded cysteine to the conserved J-encoded phenylalanine. The earlier analysis of some 550 of the donors excluded any sequence lacking an unambiguous match to a single V gene segment. In an earlier analysis of 587 of the donors, V segments were called functional above 56.7% productive rearrangements and were called segregating when the between-donor standard deviation exceeded 5%. A statistical classification framework was developed to diagnose cytomegalovirus status using the catalog of TCR beta chain sequences. In a later analysis, TCR nucleotide sequences were compared against IMGT/GENE-DB human TR gene sequences so that V and J genes could be assigned. In a later analysis, CDR3 sequences and most-parsimonious VDJ recombination scenarios were assigned using the TCRdist pipeline. In a later analysis, each TCR beta chain was defined by its CDR3 amino acid sequence together with its V-gene family, and reads without a unique V-gene family were excluded. To address suspected cross-contamination and a sequencing artifact, a later analysis removed around 600 highly shared, low-generation-probability nucleotide sequences. A later analysis calculated a clonal expansion index for each public chain from normalized within-repertoire ranks of inferred template counts. Generation probabilities in a later analysis came from a VDJ recombination model fitted to out-of-frame rearrangements, and those results were checked against IGoR. In a later analysis, TCR-TCR, TCR-HLA and TCR-CMV co-occurrence was scored with hypergeometric tests, and a repertoire-size bias correction was applied to TCR pairs. False discovery rates were estimated in a later analysis by permuting HLA or CMV assignments 20 times. In a later analysis, co-occurring TCRs were grouped using DBSCAN, and TCRdist sequence similarity was added for clustering within HLA-allele-positive subsets. Repertoires with fewer than 30,000 or more than 120,000 public chains, plus five repertoires with anomalous nucleotide sharing, were excluded from co-occurrence clustering. TCRdb took this table from immuneACCESS and kept in-frame rearrangements with V and J called. Such tables lack part of the clones; where checked against another copy, unresolved V genes explain under half of the gap, and the rest is unexplained. The V and J calls and clone size come from that table; D and trimming were worked out from the DNA. The sample has approximately 100,000 clones on record, less than 80% of them singletons. The ten largest clonotypes hold over 4% of the sample.

In total, just over 650 healthy bone marrow donors made up the cohort. At the time of sampling, every cohort member was nominally healthy, though immune exposures that went unrecorded were likely present. The donor tested CMV seropositive, placing the donor among the 250 to 350 seropositive members of the cohort. Every donor gave a peripheral blood sample, and the peripheral blood mononuclear cells from that sample were used for TCR beta sequencing. Genomic DNA was extracted from the blood cell samples with the Qiagen DNeasy Blood Extraction Kit. On this clone: It has no known antigen specificity. No quality values exist for individual bases; no much larger clone is one base distant.

Broader findings and caveats from the paper: In vitro tests confirmed that a few of the cytomegalovirus-associated TCR beta chains recognize cytomegalovirus antigens. Because the 87-base-pair reads could not distinguish some IMGT-functional V segments, including TRBV6-2 and TRBV6-3, those segments were excluded. A later genetic analysis reported fewer N-insertions in productive TCRs among donors in an Asian-associated ancestry cluster than the roughly 650-donor mean. Cytomegalovirus status was reported to be diagnosed by the classifier with high specificity and sensitivity in both the original and validation cohorts. A further reported finding was that TCR beta sequences accurately predicted the HLA-A and HLA-B alleles for most subjects in the first cohort. Correlated functional status among segregating V segments might reflect linkage disequilibrium, but an unknown experimental factor could not be ruled out. In an earlier analysis of some 640 of the donors, most TCR beta V segments were observed in productive rearrangements about 87% or about 30% of the time, broadly matching IMGT annotations. Because counts were too low, around 17 rarely observed V segments, including chromosome 9 orphons, were left out of the earlier analysis of roughly 600 of the donors. The cohort was sequenced for TCR beta chains only, and without alpha or paired-chain data the features that could be detected were limited. In a later analysis, several top co-occurrence clusters were reported to appear linked to parvovirus B19, influenza, CMV and Epstein-Barr virus. In the study, about 150 TCR beta chains were listed as associated with cytomegalovirus. According to the authors, the approach could potentially be generalized to other disease states and immunological phenotypes. Roughly uniform sequencing depth across donors was assumed in presence/absence analyses, although this assumption may not hold. In a later analysis, the rate of TCR association differed among HLA loci, with DRB1 alleles having the most associated TCRs and HLA-C alleles having the fewest. At a false discovery rate of 0.05, a later analysis linked 16,000 or so TCR beta sequences to specific HLA alleles. CMV serostatus was the only immune exposure information available for the cohort. A cluster of highly shared sequence variants was judged likely to represent a technical artifact of the sequencing pipeline. An association between a missense DCLRE1C variant and V-gene and J-gene trimming of TCR beta chains was found in a later genetic analysis and replicated in an independent cohort. HLA typing was unavailable for some donors at each locus, so association tests used only the typed subset. In a later analysis, HLA-associated TCR beta chains showed more clonal expansion and lower generation probabilities than non-associated chains that were equally common. Most CMV-associated TCR beta chains appeared to be HLA-restricted in a later analysis, and the HLA associations seemed to be driven largely by CMV exposure. When HLA alleles, especially DR and DQ, strongly co-occurred, TCR associations were difficult to assign to individual alleles. Most TCR sequences were observed very rarely across donors, whereas some public TCRs were present in many individuals.

The germline V gene yields MNHEY for CDR1 and SVGAGI for CDR2. Trimming leaves V shorter by 0 bases and J shorter by 7 bases, with the junction holding 5 bases beyond the gene matches. The CDR3 covers 15 residues, taking in both the cysteine and the phenylalanine. The DNA shown is the 45-base CDR3, in frame from base 1. This chain is built from TRBV6-5 and TRBJ1-4; 7 bases in the middle match TRBD1. The TCR originated in a woman aged 40 to 50 in good health and CMV-seropositive. Sequenced input: PBMCs. The sequence in DNA is TGTGCCAGCAGTTACTCGAGGGACAGCGGTGAAAAACTGTTTTTT. This yields the protein CASSYSRDSGEKLFF.